This T cell receptor (beta chain) emerged from a study of regulatory T cells in long-lasting Graves disease (dated by TCRdb to the early 2020s). Regarding the study in general: In the newly diagnosed Graves' disease group, patients had been taking antithyroid drugs for less than 3 months. This study used TCR sequencing and RNA sequencing of peripheral blood to compare persistent Graves' disease patients against newly diagnosed Graves' disease patients. The study was conducted in China and was registered as a clinical trial. A total of approximately 35 samples underwent TCR sequencing: some 13 from persistent and roughly 20 from newly diagnosed Graves' disease patients.

Interpreted using the paper, the time point label stands for: newly diagnosed GD, antithyroid drugs for less than 3 months. RNA was extracted from PBMCs in TRIzol for both TCR sequencing and RNA sequencing. Graves' disease was diagnosed according to American Thyroid Association guidelines. Patients for the study were recruited at an endocrinology department in Xi'an, China. From each patient, around 9 milliliters of peripheral blood was collected into an EDTA anticoagulant tube. Ficoll Paque Plus density gradient separation was used to isolate PBMCs, and no additional T cell sorting was done. An Agilent 2100 Bioanalyzer and agarose gel were used to check RNA quality, while a NanoDrop 2000 measured RNA concentration. The method behind the library was multiplex PCR. For sequencing, an Illumina HiSeq 4000 was employed. iRepertoire HTBI primers and Arm-PCR amplification of CDR3 regions were used to construct TCR beta libraries. Gel purification was performed on PCR products prior to sequencing. The authors' analysis ran thus. Gene usage analysis of CDR3 amino acid clonotypes relied on the 62 TRBV and 15 or so TRBJ segments identified across samples. COPE and FqMerger were used to merge filtered high-quality paired reads into contigs. BLAST was used to align contigs to IMGT TRBV, TRBD and TRBJ reference genes, and CDR3 was defined according to IMGT. Clonotypes above 0.1% frequency were classified as highly expanded clones. Repertoire diversity was measured by Shannon entropy, and V-J evenness by the Gini coefficient. Clonotypes shared by more than one individual were considered public. TCRdb itself trimmed the public reads at Q25 with fastp, ran MiXCR and retained productive beta chains. Entries are consolidated by CDR3 protein sequence, retaining the most common genes and DNA. In this record, the V and J calls reflect TCRdb's handling and not the investigators' own analysis. This sample is represented by about 540,000 distinct CDR3 sequences; about 13% of them were singletons. The leading ten clones occupy roughly 10% of the sample.

From the germline V gene, CDR1 is SGHAT and CDR2 is FQNNGV. From its cysteine to its phenylalanine, the CDR3 spans 12 amino acids. The sequence is cut down to CDR3 DNA, 36 bases in frame from base 1. Trimming costs V 5 bases and J 13 bases, and their ends lie 17 bases apart. Study-wide conclusions, independent of this receptor: Patients with persistent disease shared more public clonotypes (around 2,500) than newly diagnosed patients did (966). Persistent Graves' disease patients showed lower TCR Shannon entropy and fewer highly expanded clones than newly diagnosed patients, suggesting clonal expansion. Only peripheral blood was studied, because thyroid tissue, the primary lesion, was inaccessible. Sequencing and analysis were limited to the TCR beta chain. TRBV28, TRBJ1-2 and TRBJ2-5 were preferentially used in persistent disease, while TRBV20-1 and TRBJ2-1 were favored in newly diagnosed disease. As a limitation, the authors acknowledged that the small sample size may reduce accuracy.

This clonotype was seen repeatedly, ten times or more. What this receptor recognizes is not known. The input lacks base qualities; no much larger clone sits a single base away. These sequences were also reported in another study, on T cells in Graves' hyperthyroidism and ophthalmopathy. Per that second paper: Stable Graves' hyperthyroidism was defined as no progression to ophthalmopathy during 18 months of follow-up. Hyperthyroidism patients were aged 18 to 65 years and newly diagnosed, with disease duration of less than 2 months. The study excluded patients with uncontrolled infections, other autoimmune diseases, pregnancy or lactation. Diagnoses were established on the basis of clinical symptoms, serum thyroxine and TRAb, thyroid ultrasound, and orbital computed tomography. For the first round of RT-PCR on the TCR CDR3, the HTBI primer set was used together with the Qiagen OneStep RT-PCR kit. Most expanded thyroid clonotypes (frequency above 0.001) were also detected in blood, suggesting blood repertoires may reflect thyroid immune responses. In cross-validation, a model built on a 13 V-J signature told ophthalmopathy apart from stable hyperthyroidism with 85% to 90% sensitivity and 81% to 82% specificity, and in testing the same model reached 80%/75%. During validation, the model predicted progression to ophthalmopathy a median of approximately 6.5 months ahead of onset, with 60% to 71% sensitivity and under 85% specificity. To identify distinguishing TCR V-J signatures, a discovery cohort of roughly 100 patients was used, comprising some 45 with Graves' ophthalmopathy and some 60 with stable Graves' hyperthyroidism. Prospective prediction of ophthalmopathy was tested in an independent validation cohort consisting of fewer than 20 hyperthyroidism patients and some 17 patients who later progressed to ophthalmopathy. For training and testing, the approximately 97 patients in the discovery cohort were randomly divided in a 7:3 ratio. Thyroid tissue and blood T-cell repertoires from six Graves' hyperthyroidism patients were also compared in the study. Once sampling was done, hyperthyroidism patients were given methimazole at a starting dose of 30 mg daily, whereas ophthalmopathy patients were given high-dose intravenous methylprednisolone. Libraries were constructed in a second round of multiplex PCR, after which size selection and purification were performed. The libraries were sequenced on an Illumina HiSeq2000 using paired-end 100 bp reads. Raw data were processed with SOAPnuke, discarding reads with adapters, uncalled bases, mean Phred below 15, or no exact constant-primer or identifier match. High-quality paired reads were merged with COPE v1.2.5, and unique nucleotide sequences were defined as clonotypes. MiTCR v1.1 was used to align the clonotypes against IMGT TRBV, TRBD and TRBJ reference segments. Only V-J combinations with frequency above 0.0001, covering about 99% of repertoires, were analysed. A TCS score was defined as the ratio of F50 (clonal expansion) to E x V (chaos), with BLOSUM62-based TCRdist applied between CDR3 peptides within each V-J. Welch's t-statistics and random forest reduced 500 to 650 V-J features to about 12, which were used in a naive Bayes classifier (R e1071). No statistical method was used to fix the sample size in advance, and group allocation was not hidden from the investigators. TCR Vbeta CDR3 sequencing of fewer than 150 peripheral blood samples (over 40 ophthalmopathy, about 80 hyperthyroidism and roughly 17 progressor patients) is reported in the paper.

The sequence came from a man aged 30 to 45 with Graves disease. Donor details come from another sample of the same person, matched by shared clones. The chain uses TRBV11-2 and TRBJ2-5, with TRBD2 tentatively as D gene (6 bases match). The material was peripheral blood mononuclear cells (PBMCs), obtained at new diagnosis, from a patient treated with antithyroid drugs. CDR3 loop: CASSQVRDWVYF. The nucleotides are TGTGCCAGCAGCCAAGTCCGGGACTGGGTGTACTTC.